This T cell receptor beta chain was profiled in a study of cytomegalovirus exposure and HLA in healthy donors. General observations from the study: In vitro data verified a few CMV-associated chains as specific for CMV antigens. A later analysis reported that several of the most significant clusters appeared to be linked to common viral pathogens, among them Epstein-Barr virus.

The CDR3 runs to 19 residues. The V segment lost 4 bases and the J segment 4 bases; nucleotides outside the gene matches: 19. Germline assignment: CDR1 SEHNR and CDR2 FQNEAQ (reference sequence). The PCR used 60 Vbeta and 13 Jbeta primers. Profiling relied on immunoSEQ multiplex PCR, and the TCRdb table lists in-frame clones only, not all of them. This sample has around 300,000 clones, with 85% to 90% found just once. To note about this clone: Its antigen is not known.

The rearrangement links TRBV7-9 to TRBJ1-3, with 7 positions matching TRBD1. The TCR comes from a woman younger than 35 in good health and CMV-seronegative. Sequencing was carried out using PBMCs. The CDR3 protein is CASSSPSGTDKNWGNTIYF. The CDR3 bases are TGTGCCAGCAGCTCACCTTCCGGGACAGACAAGAATTGGGGAAACACCATATATTTT. The variable domain in full, completed from reference TRBV7-9 and TRBJ1-3, reads DTGVSQNPRHKITKRGQNVTFRCDPISEHNRLYWYRQTLGQGPEFLTYFQNEAQLEKSRLLSDRFSAERPKGSFSTLEIQRTEQGDSAMYLCASSSPSGTDKNWGNTIYFGEGSWLTVV.